The T cell receptor (beta chain) under discussion was sequenced for a study of CD8 T cells in Susac syndrome. About the research overall: Over 5 sequenced Susac syndrome patients had clinically active disease, while fewer than ten were in remission.

Random hexamers primed reverse transcription of about 0.5 to 1 ug RNA. TCRdb processed the immunoSEQ multiplex PCR reads anew with MiXCR; each CDR3 protein has one entry. The repertoire holds around 200,000 distinct CDR3 sequences, with approximately 96% as singletons. Negative isolation yielded CD8+ and CD4+ T cells; FACS enriched TEMRA cells. The clonotype was recovered from a human donor with Susac syndrome. The specimen was CD4+ T cells from PBMCs.

CDR3 region: CASSLGAGYQPQHF. The CDR3 DNA sequence: TGTGCCAGCAGCTTAGGGGCCGGATATCAGCCCCAGCATTTT. The chain couples TRBV11-2 to TRBJ1-5; unclear D gene. Trimming shortened V by 1 base and J by 5 bases, and 9 bases separated the two germline ends. The CDR3 runs 14 residues. Per the germline V gene, CDR1 is SGHAT and CDR2 is FQNNGV.